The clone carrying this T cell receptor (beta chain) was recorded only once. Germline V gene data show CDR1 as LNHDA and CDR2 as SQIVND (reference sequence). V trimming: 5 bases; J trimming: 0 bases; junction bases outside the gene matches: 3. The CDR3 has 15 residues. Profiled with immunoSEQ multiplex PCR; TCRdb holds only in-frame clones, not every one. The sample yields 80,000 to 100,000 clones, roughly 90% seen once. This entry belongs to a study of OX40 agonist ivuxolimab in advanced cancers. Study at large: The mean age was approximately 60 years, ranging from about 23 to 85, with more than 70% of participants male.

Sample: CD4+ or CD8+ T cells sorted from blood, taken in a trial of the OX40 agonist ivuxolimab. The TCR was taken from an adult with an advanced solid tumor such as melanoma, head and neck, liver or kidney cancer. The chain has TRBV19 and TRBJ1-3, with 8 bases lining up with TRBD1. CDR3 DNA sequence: TGTGCCAGTAGTGCCGACAGGGGCTCTGGAAACACCATATATTTT. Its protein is CASSADRGSGNTIYF.